These 8 T cell receptor beta chains came from one sample sequenced in a study of cytomegalovirus exposure and HLA in healthy donors. With 60 Vbeta and 13 Jbeta primers, the PCR was carried out. Libraries were prepared by immunoSEQ multiplex PCR; TCRdb keeps only in-frame clonotypes and omits some of them. The data show 110,000 to 150,000 clones, with more than 60% seen just once and about 2.8% held by the top ten. The sample was PBMCs. Every receptor here comes from a male donor in good health and CMV-seronegative.

The chain combines TRBV2 with TRBJ2-7, with D hard to call. V lost 2 bases and J 4 bases, leaving 6 bases between the germline ends. Germline V gene lookup returns CDR1 SNHLY and CDR2 FYNNEI. The CDR3 extends over 12 amino acids. The DNA of the CDR3 is TGTGCCAGCAGTGAAAGAGCATACGAGCAGTACTTC. Its protein product is CASSERAYEQYF. The full variable domain, with the rest looked up from reference TRBV2 and TRBJ2-7, is EPEVTQTPSHQVTQMGQEVILRCVPISNHLYFYWYRQILGQKVEFLVSFYNNEISEKSEIFDDQFSVERPDGSNFTLKIRSTKLEDSAMYFCASSERAYEQYFGPGTRLTVT.

V usage is TRBV12-5 and J usage is TRBJ2-7; TRBD2 agrees at 11 bases. CDR1 LGHNT and CDR2 FRNRAP come from the germline V gene. V shed 1 base and J 4 bases; nucleotides not matched to a gene: 6. The CDR3 extends over 16 amino acids. CDR3 coding DNA: TGTGCTAGTGGTTTGGGACTAGCGGGGCCCTTGTACGAGCAGTACTTC. It encodes CASGLGLAGPLYEQYF.

The J gene is TRBJ1-5, the V gene TRBV15; D not certain. Trimming cost V 1 base and J 0 bases, with 7 bases left between them. This CDR3 is built from 15 residues. Germline values: CDR1 LNHNV, CDR2 YYDKDF (reference sequence). Here the CDR3 reads CATSRGTYSNQPQHF. The DNA of the CDR3 is TGTGCCACCAGCAGAGGGACTTATAGCAATCAGCCCCAGCATTTT.

J is TRBJ2-7 and V is TRBV29-1; 8 bases match TRBD1. V shed 8 bases and J 3 bases; nucleotides not matched to a gene: 6. The V gene's germline CDR1 is SQVTM and CDR2 ANQGSEA. CDR3 size: 12 residues. This chain's CDR3 is CSTEGQDYEQYF. CDR3 sequence (DNA): TGCAGCACCGAGGGACAGGACTACGAGCAGTACTTC.

This clone was observed a handful of times. The chain links TRBV6-4 to TRBJ2-2; maybe TRBD2 (6 bases). The length of the CDR3 is 16 residues. Germline CDR1 reads MRHNA; CDR2 reads SNTAGT. Trimming cost V 0 bases and J 1 base, with 9 bases left between them. The DNA for the CDR3 is TGTGCCAGCAGTGACTCGGGTAGCGGGAACACCGGGGAGCTGTTTTTT. It codes for CASSDSGSGNTGELFF.

The CDR3 DNA sequence: TGTGCCAGCGAGGACAGGGGTGACAATGAGCAGTTCTTC. It yields the protein CASEDRGDNEQFF. The chain links TRBV6-6 to TRBJ2-1; 9 nucleotides line up with TRBD1. Per germline, CDR1 MNHNY and CDR2 SVGAGI (reference sequence). After removal of 8 bases from V and 5 bases from J, the junction contained 4 bases not matched to a gene. This CDR3 has 13 amino acids.

V gene TRBV9 combines with J gene TRBJ2-5; 10 bases align to TRBD2. Germline values: CDR1 SGDLS, CDR2 YYNGEE. This CDR3 is built from 15 residues. Losses at the gene ends were 2 bases for V and 5 bases for J; bases not matched to a gene: 6. This CDR3 is CASSVSSGRDETQYF. The CDR3 DNA reads as TGTGCCAGCAGCGTGTCCAGCGGGAGGGACGAGACCCAGTACTTC.

The chain combines TRBV6-5 with TRBJ1-5, with 7 bases aligning to TRBD1. Trimming removed 5 bases from V and 5 bases from J; junction bases left unmatched: 9. The CDR3 consists of 15 residues. Germline V CDR1 and CDR2: MNHEY, SVGAGI. The CDR3 DNA reads as TGTGCCAGCAGTCGACAGGGCTCGATTGATCAGCCCCAGCATTTT. This encodes CASSRQGSIDQPQHF.